The 15 T cell receptor beta chains in this list originate from one sample, sequenced in a study of tumor-infiltrating lymphocytes in primary liver carcinoma. Starting material for RNA and DNA co-extraction consisted of about 17-32 mg of unsorted bulk tissue. Using a constant-region primer together with ProtoScript II reverse transcriptase, TCR beta cDNA was made from 500 ng of total RNA. Each TCR beta library was derived from three nested multiplex PCR rounds that employed slightly modified ARM-PCR. Amplification in the first two PCR rounds was performed using TRBV1-TRBV30 forward primers and a C-beta reverse primer for roughly 10 cycles each. In TCRdb, the multiplex PCR reads were re-called with MiXCR into one record per CDR3 protein. The table lists fewer than 110,000 distinct CDR3 sequences, about two thirds of them singletons. The specimen was liver tumor tissue from sampling region 2. As for subset: tumor region T2, inferior pole. These receptors all stem from a woman aged 55-69 years with primary liver carcinoma and hepatitis B virus infection.

This sequence joins TRBV29-1 and TRBJ2-5; tentatively, D is TRBD1 (6 bases). The V gene lost 6 bases and the J gene lost 1 base, with 18 bases spanning the gap. CDR1 is SQVTM and CDR2 is ANQGSEA in the germline V gene. This CDR3 comprises 15 residues. In DNA, the CDR3 is TGCAGCGTAACCACAGGGCGGAGTGCCCAAGAGACCCAGTACTTC. Translated: CSVTTGRSAQETQYF.

For this clonotype: The junction does not match germline at one end; this may be a read error. V and J are TRBV5-1 and TRBJ2-7; TRBD1 agrees at 7 bases. Germline-derived CDR1 and CDR2 are SGHRS and YFSETQ. The CDR3 has 13 residues. The CDR3 region is CASGLGDSYEQYF. The CDR3 nucleotides are TGCGCCAGCGGCTTGGGGGACAGCTACGAGCAGTACTTC.

As for this clonotype: A junction end diverges from the germline sequence, so it may reflect a read error. The V call is TRBV29-1, the J call TRBJ1-4; 11 nucleotides match TRBD1. The CDR3 is made up of 13 amino acids. Germline V lookup: CDR1 SQVTM, CDR2 ANQGSEA. The CDR3 loop reads CIVGTGGDEKLFF. The DNA of the CDR3 is TGCATCGTTGGGACAGGGGGTGATGAAAAACTGTTTTTT. Complete variable domain (other parts from reference TRBV29-1 and TRBJ1-4): SAVISQKPSRDICQRGTSLTIQCQVDSQVTMMFWYRQQPGQSLTLIATANQGSEATYESGFVIDKFPISRPNLTFSTLTVSNMSPEDSSIYLCIVGTGGDEKLFFGSGTQLSVL.

In regard to this clonotype: The CDR3 does not end in the conserved phenylalanine or tryptophan, so this is likely a read error. The DNA is left out, because the CDR3 cannot be placed on it with certainty; the CDR3 is given as TCRdb lists it. This chain joins TRBV29-1 and TRBJ2-7. Germline CDR1 is SQVTM and CDR2 is ANQGSEA. With termini counted, the CDR3 has 13 amino acids. The CDR3: CSVEVRGPYEQYL.

The J gene is TRBJ2-6, the V gene TRBV7-9, with D tentatively TRBD1 (6 bases). The CDR3 is 15 residues long. Trimming cost V 6 bases and J 3 bases, with 12 bases left between them. The germline CDR1 and CDR2 sequences are SEHNR and FQNEAQ (reference sequence). The CDR3 loop reads CASRHRVNGANVLTF. CDR3 coding DNA: TGTGCCAGCAGGCACAGGGTTAATGGGGCCAACGTCCTGACTTTC.

This clonotype has only a few counts. One junction end does not reproduce the germline sequence, and a read error may be involved. V is TRBV5-1 and J is TRBJ2-5, with 7 bases aligning to TRBD1. Germline V lookup: CDR1 SGHRS, CDR2 YFSETQ. The CDR3 extends over 15 amino acids. CDR3 region: CASSLGDRAQEIQYF. The CDR3 DNA is TGCGCCAGCAGTTTGGGTGACAGGGCTCAAGAGATCCAGTACTTC.

On this clonotype: The CDR3 does not end in the conserved phenylalanine or tryptophan, so this is likely a read error. The chain couples TRBV5-1 to TRBJ1-2, with 7 bases lining up with TRBD1. This CDR3 has 14 residues. Germline assignment: CDR1 SGHRS and CDR2 YFSETQ. Germline trimming cut 2 bases from V and 6 bases from J; bases unmatched to any gene: 7. This CDR3 reads CASSFGQAVDGYTL. In DNA, the CDR3 is TGCGCCAGCAGCTTCGGACAGGCCGTGGATGGCTACACCTTA.

This clonotype was observed many times. The rearrangement links TRBV28 to TRBJ2-3; D unclear. The germline V gene encodes CDR1 MDHEN and CDR2 SYDVKM. The V and J ends lost 2 bases and 2 bases respectively, with 8 bases between them. The CDR3 is 14 amino acids. The CDR3 DNA is TGTGCCAGCAGTTTAGTTCAGTTCACAGATACGCAGTATTTT. Translation gives CASSLVQFTDTQYF.

V usage is TRBV7-3 and J usage is TRBJ2-7; D may be TRBD1 (6 bases). Looked up from germline, CDR1 is SGHTA and CDR2 is FQGTGA. There are 15 residues in the CDR3. The V end lost 0 bases, the J end lost 3 bases, and 12 bases lay between the germline ends. The CDR3 nucleotides are TGTGCCAGCAGCTTAACGGGTACGGACAGCTACGAGCAGTACTTC. Translating gives CASSLTGTDSYEQYF.

Details on this clonotype: A junction end diverges from the germline sequence, so it may reflect a read error. The rearrangement uses TRBV12-3 or TRBV12-4 and TRBJ2-1, with a tentative D call TRBD2 (7 bases). This CDR3 region has 15 residues. Here the CDR3 DNA reads TGTGACAGCTGCACAAGGGGGGGGGTTCACAATGAGCAGTTCTTC. Translated: CDSCTRGGVHNEQFF.

With regard to this clonotype: No conserved phenylalanine or tryptophan is present at the end of the CDR3, so a read error is the likely explanation. CDR3 in DNA: TGTGCCAGCAGCCCAGACAGGGCTCACACCTACGATGAGCAGTTCTTG. As protein: CASSPDRAHTYDEQFL. The chain has TRBV11-2 and TRBJ2-1, with 7 bases identical to TRBD1. The CDR3 loop spans 16 amino acids. Germline CDR1 reads SGHAT; CDR2 reads FQNNGV.

About this clonotype: One end of the junction is discordant with germline, which a read error may explain. This chain uses TRBV11-1 with TRBJ2-1; 11 bases fit TRBD2. Germline assignment: CDR1 SGHAT and CDR2 FQDESV (reference sequence). This CDR3 is built from 18 residues. CDR3 amino acids: CASGLSPASGRFGNEQLF. DNA for the CDR3: TGTGCCAGCGGCTTAAGTCCCGCTAGCGGGAGGTTCGGCAATGAGCAGCTCTTC.

About this clonotype itself: The CDR3 does not end in the conserved phenylalanine or tryptophan, so this is likely a read error. The CDR3 coding sequence is TGTGTCAGCAGTGAAGAAGGGTTCGGAGGGACCCTCCACTCT. It is translated as CVSSEEGFGGTLHS. The chain employs TRBV6-1 and TRBJ1-6; D is unclear. The CDR3 consists of 14 residues. Germline CDR1 and CDR2: MNHNS and SASEGT.

The chain carries TRBV19 and TRBJ2-5; 8 bases match TRBD2. This CDR3 comprises 15 residues. V trimming: 7 bases; J trimming: 5 bases; junction bases outside the gene matches: 12. Germline CDR1 is LNHDA and CDR2 is SQIVND (reference sequence). DNA of the CDR3: TGTGCCAGTACCACCGAGGGGGTAGCGGGGGAGACCCAGTACTTC. It yields the protein CASTTEGVAGETQYF.

Turning to this clonotype: A much bigger clone sits one base away, suggesting this may be a read error. The rearrangement links TRBV7-8 to TRBJ1-3, with 7 bases aligning to TRBD1. This CDR3 has 19 residues. The V and J ends lost 4 bases and 2 bases, in that order; junction bases with no gene match: 17. From germline, CDR1 is SGHVS and CDR2 FQNEAQ. CDR3 in amino acids: CASSSRRSRGRGAGNTIYF. CDR3 DNA sequence: TGTGCCAGCAGCTCCAGACGAAGCCGGGGCAGGGGGGCTGGAAACACCATATATTTT. Full variable domain (missing parts from reference TRBV7-8 and TRBJ1-3): GAGVSQSPRYKVAKRGQDVALRCDPISGHVSLFWYQQALGQGPEFLTYFQNEAQLDKSGLPSDRFFAERPEGSVSTLKIQRTQQEDSAVYLCASSSRRSRGRGAGNTIYFGEGSWLTVV.